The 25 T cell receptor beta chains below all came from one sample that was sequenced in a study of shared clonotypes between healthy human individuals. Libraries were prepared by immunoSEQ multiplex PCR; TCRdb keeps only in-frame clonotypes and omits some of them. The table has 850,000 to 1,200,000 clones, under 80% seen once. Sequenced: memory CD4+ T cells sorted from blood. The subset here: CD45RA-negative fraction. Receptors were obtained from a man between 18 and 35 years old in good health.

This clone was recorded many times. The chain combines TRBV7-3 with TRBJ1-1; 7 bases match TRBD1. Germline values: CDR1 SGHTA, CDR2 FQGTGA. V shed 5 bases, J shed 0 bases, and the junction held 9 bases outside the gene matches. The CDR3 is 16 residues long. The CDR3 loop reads CASSPQGGLMNTEAFF. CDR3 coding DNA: TGTGCCAGCAGCCCTCAGGGGGGGCTCATGAACACTGAAGCTTTCTTT.

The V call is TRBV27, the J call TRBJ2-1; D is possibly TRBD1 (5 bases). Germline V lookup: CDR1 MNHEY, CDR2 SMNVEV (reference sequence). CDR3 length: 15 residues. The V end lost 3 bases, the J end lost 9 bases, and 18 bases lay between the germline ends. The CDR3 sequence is CASSLGSQGRSEQFF. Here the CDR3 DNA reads TGTGCCAGCAGTTTGGGTTCTCAGGGTCGGAGTGAGCAGTTCTTC.

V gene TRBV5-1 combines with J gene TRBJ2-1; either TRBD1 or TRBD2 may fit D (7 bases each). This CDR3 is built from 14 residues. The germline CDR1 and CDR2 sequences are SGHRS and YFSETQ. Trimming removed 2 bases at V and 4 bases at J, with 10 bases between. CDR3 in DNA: TGCGCCAGCAGCTTCCAGGGGGGGTACAATGAGCAGTTCTTC. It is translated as CASSFQGGYNEQFF. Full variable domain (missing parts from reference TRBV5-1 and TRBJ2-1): KAGVTQTPRYLIKTRGQQVTLSCSPISGHRSVSWYQQTPGQGLQFLFEYFSETQRNKGNFPGRFSGRQFSNSRSEMNVSTLELGDSALYLCASSFQGGYNEQFFGPGTRLTVL.

The CDR3 spells CASSPDFMGTQYF. The CDR3 coding sequence is TGTGCCAGCAGTCCGGACTTTATGGGTACCCAGTACTTC. The rearrangement joins TRBV6-6 to TRBJ2-5; D may be TRBD2 (5 bases). The V gene lost 5 bases and the J gene lost 8 bases, with 15 bases spanning the gap. Germline lookup yields CDR1 MNHNY and CDR2 SVGAGI (reference sequence). The CDR3 consists of 13 residues.

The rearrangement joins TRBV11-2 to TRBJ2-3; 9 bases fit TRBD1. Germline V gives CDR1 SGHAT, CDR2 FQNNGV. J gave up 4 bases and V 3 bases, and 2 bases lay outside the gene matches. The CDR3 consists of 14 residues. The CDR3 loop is CASSLDRGADTQYF. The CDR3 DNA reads TGTGCCAGCAGCTTGGACAGGGGCGCAGATACGCAGTATTTT.

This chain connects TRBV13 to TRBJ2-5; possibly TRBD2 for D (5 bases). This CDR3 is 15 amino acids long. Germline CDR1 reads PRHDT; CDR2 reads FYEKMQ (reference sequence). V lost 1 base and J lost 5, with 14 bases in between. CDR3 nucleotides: TGTGCCAGCAGCTTAGATCGGGGTGGAAGGGAGACCCAGTACTTC. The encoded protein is CASSLDRGGRETQYF.

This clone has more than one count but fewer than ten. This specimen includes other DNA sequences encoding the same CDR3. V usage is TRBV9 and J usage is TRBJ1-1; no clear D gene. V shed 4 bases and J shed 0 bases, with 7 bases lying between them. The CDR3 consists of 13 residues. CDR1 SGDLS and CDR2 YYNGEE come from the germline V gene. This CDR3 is CASSSRLNTEAFF. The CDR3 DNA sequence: TGTGCCAGCAGCTCTCGACTGAACACTGAAGCTTTCTTT.

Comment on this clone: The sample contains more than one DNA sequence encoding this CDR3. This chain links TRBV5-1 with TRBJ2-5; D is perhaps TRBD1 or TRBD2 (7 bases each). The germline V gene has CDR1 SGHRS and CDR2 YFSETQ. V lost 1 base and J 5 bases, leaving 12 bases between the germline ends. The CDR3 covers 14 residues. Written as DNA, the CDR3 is TGCGCCAGCAGCTTGTCAGGGGGAGGGGAGACCCAGTACTTC. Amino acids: CASSLSGGGETQYF.

The chain's CDR3 is CASSIGPGVGRYTEAFF. CDR3 in DNA: TGTGCCAGTAGTATTGGGCCAGGGGTGGGGAGGTACACTGAAGCTTTCTTT. V gene TRBV19 combines with J gene TRBJ1-1; D is possibly TRBD1 (6 bases). This CDR3 comprises 17 residues. V was clipped by 3 bases and J by 3 bases, with 20 bases between them. CDR1 is LNHDA, CDR2 SQIVND, per germline (reference sequence).

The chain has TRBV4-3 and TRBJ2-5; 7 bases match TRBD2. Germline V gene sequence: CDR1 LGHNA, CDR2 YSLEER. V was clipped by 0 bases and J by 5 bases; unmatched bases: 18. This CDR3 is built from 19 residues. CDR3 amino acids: CASSQDRGLGEGSWETQYF. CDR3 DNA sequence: TGCGCCAGCAGCCAAGATCGAGGACTGGGGGAGGGGAGTTGGGAGACCCAGTACTTC.

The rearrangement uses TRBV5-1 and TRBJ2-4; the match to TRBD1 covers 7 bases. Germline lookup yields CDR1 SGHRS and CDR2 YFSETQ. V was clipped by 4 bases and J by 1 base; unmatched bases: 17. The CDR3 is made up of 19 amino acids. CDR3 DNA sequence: TGCGCCAGCAGCCTACCTGCAAATGGTAGGGGGCAGGCCAAAAACATTCAGTACTTC. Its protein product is CASSLPANGRGQAKNIQYF.

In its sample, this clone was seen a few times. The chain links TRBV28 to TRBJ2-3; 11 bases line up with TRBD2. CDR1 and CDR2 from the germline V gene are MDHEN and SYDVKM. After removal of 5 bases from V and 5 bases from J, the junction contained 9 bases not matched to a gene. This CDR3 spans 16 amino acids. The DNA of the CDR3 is TGTGCCAGCAGTCAGACCCTAGCGGGGGGTATAGATACGCAGTATTTT. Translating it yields CASSQTLAGGIDTQYF.

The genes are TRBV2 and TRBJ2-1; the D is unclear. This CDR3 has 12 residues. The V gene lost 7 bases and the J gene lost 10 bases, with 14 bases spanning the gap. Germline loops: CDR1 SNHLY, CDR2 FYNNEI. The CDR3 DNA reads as TGTGCCAGCACAACTCAGGCATGGGAGCAGTTCTTC. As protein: CASTTQAWEQFF.

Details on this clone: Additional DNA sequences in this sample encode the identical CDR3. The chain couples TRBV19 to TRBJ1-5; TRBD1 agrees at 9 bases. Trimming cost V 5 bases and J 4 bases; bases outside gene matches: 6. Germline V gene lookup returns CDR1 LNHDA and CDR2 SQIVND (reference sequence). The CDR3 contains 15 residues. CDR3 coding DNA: TGTGCCAGTAGTGGGGGACAGGGTGGGAATCAGCCCCAGCATTTT. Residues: CASSGGQGGNQPQHF.

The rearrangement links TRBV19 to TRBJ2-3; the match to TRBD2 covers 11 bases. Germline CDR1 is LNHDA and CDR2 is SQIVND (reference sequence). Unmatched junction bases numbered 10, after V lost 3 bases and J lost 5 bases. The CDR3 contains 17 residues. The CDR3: CASSMWGLAERRDTQYF. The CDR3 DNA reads TGTGCCAGTAGTATGTGGGGACTAGCGGAGAGGAGAGATACGCAGTATTTT.

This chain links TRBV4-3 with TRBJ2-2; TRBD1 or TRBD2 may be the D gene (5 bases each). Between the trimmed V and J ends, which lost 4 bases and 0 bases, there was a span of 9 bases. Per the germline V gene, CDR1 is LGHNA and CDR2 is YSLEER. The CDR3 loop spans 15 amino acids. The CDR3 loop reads CASSPPGPNTGELFF. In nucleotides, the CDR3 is TGCGCCAGCAGCCCCCCGGGGCCGAACACCGGGGAGCTGTTTTTT.

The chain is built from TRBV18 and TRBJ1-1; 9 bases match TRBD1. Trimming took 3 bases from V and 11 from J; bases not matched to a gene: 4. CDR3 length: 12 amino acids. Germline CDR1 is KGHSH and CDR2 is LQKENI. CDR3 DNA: TGTGCCAGCTCACCGGGACAGGGTGCGGCTTTCTTT. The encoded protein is CASSPGQGAAFF.

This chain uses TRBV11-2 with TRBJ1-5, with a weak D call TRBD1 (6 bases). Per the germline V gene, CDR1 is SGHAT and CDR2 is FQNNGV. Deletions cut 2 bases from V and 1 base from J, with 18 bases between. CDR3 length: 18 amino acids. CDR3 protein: CASSLRLQGASSNQPQHF. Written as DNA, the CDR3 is TGTGCCAGCAGCTTAAGGTTACAGGGTGCCTCGAGCAATCAGCCCCAGCATTTT.

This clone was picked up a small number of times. CDR3 protein: CASSGGGFRTDTQYF. The DNA of the CDR3 is TGTGCCAGCAGTGGCGGGGGCTTCCGCACAGATACGCAGTATTTT. J is TRBJ2-3 and V is TRBV28; TRBD2 is a possible D gene (7 bases). With 5 bases removed from V and 1 base from J, the gap between germline ends came to 13 bases. Germline V CDR1 and CDR2: MDHEN, SYDVKM. The CDR3 runs 15 residues.

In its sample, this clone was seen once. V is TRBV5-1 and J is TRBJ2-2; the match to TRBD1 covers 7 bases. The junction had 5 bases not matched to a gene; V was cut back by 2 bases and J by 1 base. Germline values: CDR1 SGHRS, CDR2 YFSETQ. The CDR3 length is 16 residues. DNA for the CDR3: TGCGCCAGCAGCTTCACCCGGACAGGGAACACCGGGGAGCTGTTTTTT. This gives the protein CASSFTRTGNTGELFF.

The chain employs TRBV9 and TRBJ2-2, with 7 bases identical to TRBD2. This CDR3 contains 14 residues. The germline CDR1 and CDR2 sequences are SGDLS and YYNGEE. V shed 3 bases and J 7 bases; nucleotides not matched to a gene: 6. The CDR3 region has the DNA TGTGCCAGCAGCGCAGAACTAGCGATCGGGGAGCTGTTTTTT. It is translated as CASSAELAIGELFF.

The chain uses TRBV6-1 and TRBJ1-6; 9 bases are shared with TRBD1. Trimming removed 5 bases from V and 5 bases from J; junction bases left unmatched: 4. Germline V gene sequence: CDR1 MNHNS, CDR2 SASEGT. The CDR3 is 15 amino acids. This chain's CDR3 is CASSLTGGDNSPLHF. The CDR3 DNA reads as TGTGCCAGCAGTCTAACAGGGGGCGATAATTCACCCCTCCACTTT.

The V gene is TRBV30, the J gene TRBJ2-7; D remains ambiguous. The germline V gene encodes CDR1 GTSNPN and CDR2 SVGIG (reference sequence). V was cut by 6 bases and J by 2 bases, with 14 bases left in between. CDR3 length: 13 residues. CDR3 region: CACSLPPAYEQYF. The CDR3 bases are TGTGCCTGTTCACTCCCACCGGCCTACGAGCAGTACTTC.

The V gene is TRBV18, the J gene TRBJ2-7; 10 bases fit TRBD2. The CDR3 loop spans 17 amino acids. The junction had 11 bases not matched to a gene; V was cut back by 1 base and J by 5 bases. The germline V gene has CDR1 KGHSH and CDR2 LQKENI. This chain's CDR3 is CASSPQASGSTRDEQYF. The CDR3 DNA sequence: TGTGCCAGCTCACCACAAGCTAGCGGGAGTACGAGGGACGAGCAGTACTTC.

The CDR3 nucleotides are TGCGCCAGCAGCCCAAATCCGGGTTCTTCGGGCTCCTACGAGCAGTACTTC. Translating it yields CASSPNPGSSGSYEQYF. The chain joins TRBV5-1 to TRBJ2-5; D gene ambiguous. The J call may be mistaken, given a closer DNA end match to TRBJ2-7. Germline V gives CDR1 SGHRS, CDR2 YFSETQ. This CDR3 is built from 17 residues.